This TCR beta chain came from a study of CD4 and CD8 cells across lung adenocarcinoma regions. The patients had localized lung adenocarcinoma, a non-small cell subtype. TCRdb reanalysed the PCR reads using MiXCR and keeps one entry per CDR3 protein. The sample holds about 8,700 distinct CDR3 sequences, approximately 55% seen once. By share, this clonotype ranks as medium-sized. The germline V gene encodes CDR1 MNHNY and CDR2 SVGAGI (reference sequence). The V and J ends lost 6 bases and 1 base, in that order; junction bases with no gene match: 8. CDR3 size: 16 residues. This chain connects TRBV6-6 to TRBJ2-4; 8 nucleotides match TRBD1. Sequenced material: CD8+ T cells from the margin of a lung tumor. This clonotype originated in a female donor with lung adenocarcinoma. The CD4 and CD8 labels of this study may be unreliable. The CDR3 sequence is CASSPHRDRAKNIQYF. CDR3 nucleotides: TGTGCCAGCAGCCCCCACCGGGACAGGGCCAAAAACATTCAGTACTTC.